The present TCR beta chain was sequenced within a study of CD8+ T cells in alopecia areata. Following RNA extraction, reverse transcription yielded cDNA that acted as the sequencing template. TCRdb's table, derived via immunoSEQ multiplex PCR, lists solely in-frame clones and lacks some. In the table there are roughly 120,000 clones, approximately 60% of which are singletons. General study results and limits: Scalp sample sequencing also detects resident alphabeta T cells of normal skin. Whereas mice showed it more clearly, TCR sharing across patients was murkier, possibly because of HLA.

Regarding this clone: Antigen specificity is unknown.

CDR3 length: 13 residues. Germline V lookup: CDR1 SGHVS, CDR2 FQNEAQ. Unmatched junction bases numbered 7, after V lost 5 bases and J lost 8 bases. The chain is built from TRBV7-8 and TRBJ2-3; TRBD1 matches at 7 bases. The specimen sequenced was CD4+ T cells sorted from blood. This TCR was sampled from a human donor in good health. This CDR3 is CASSVRTGTTQYF. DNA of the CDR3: TGTGCCAGCAGCGTCCGGACAGGCACTACGCAGTATTTT.